This T cell receptor beta chain was found in a study of blood T cell repertoires in COVID-19 (dated by TCRdb to 2020 to 2021). Describing the broader study: Collaborator samples came from the United States, Italy and Spain and covered acute and convalescent phases of COVID-19. The prospective study material was composed of cDNA or gDNA derived from T cells, B-cell-depleted T cells, or PBMCs. Deeply sampled blood TCRbeta repertoires from subjects exposed to, actively infected with, or recovered from COVID-19 were included in the dataset. The repertoires were released in a freely available public database intended as a resource for research on the immune response to SARS-CoV-2. The samples were drawn from the first 160 participants of the ongoing ImmuneRACE study and from 950 to 1,500 subjects provided by 6 global collaborators. Sample metadata almost always included a de-identified subject ID, COVID-19 status, age in years and sex. Where available, HLA class I and class II types were obtained from metadata supplied by the sample provider rather than from assay-based typing. Overall study results and their limits: Clinical and demographic metadata were provided uncurated, with the amount varying by source and participant.

Worth noting for this clone: Its antigen is not yet known. No much larger clone is present one base from it, and per-base qualities are unavailable.

The CDR3 has 15 amino acids, counting the end cysteine and phenylalanine. CDR3 DNA is the only sequence kept; it has 45 bases, read in frame from the first base. CDR1 and CDR2 were assigned from the germline V gene as KGHSH and LQKENI. Here V drops 3 bases and J drops 4 bases, and the junction holds 2 bases not matched to any gene. In the prospective study, participants were roughly 18 to 100 years old, resided in about two dozen geographic areas of the United States, and were enrolled through a virtual design. In the prospective study, participants were assigned to cohorts based on the clinical history participants reported in a screening survey and a study questionnaire. Exposed participants were defined as having been in contact with someone with a PCR-confirmed or clinician-diagnosed COVID-19 case within 2 weeks of study entry. In the prospective study, whole blood, serum and a nasopharyngeal or oropharyngeal swab were collected from each participant by mobile phlebotomists. Additional blood draws and questionnaires over a roughly two-month period could optionally be provided by prospective study participants. Prospective study blood samples were shipped either frozen or at room temperature before DNA extraction.

TCRbeta CDR3 regions were amplified from genomic DNA using the immunoSEQ Assay, a bias-controlled multiplex PCR. Per the source publication's procedure: Nucleated cell counts per sample were estimated from amplification of reference gene primers within the assay. Sequence reads were collapsed and filtered to measure the absolute abundance of every unique TCRbeta CDR3 rearrangement. Productive Simpson clonality was computed per sample as the square root of Simpson's diversity index over productive rearrangements. TCRdb retrieved this table from immuneACCESS and kept in-frame rearrangements only. Not all clones are present; in checked studies, unresolved V genes account for under half, and no reason is known for the remainder. The V and J calls and clone size were taken over from that table, and D and trimming were inferred from the DNA. For this sample the table gives under 300,000 clones, of which 75% to 90% were detected only once. The ten most abundant clones make up approximately 3.4% of the sample.

What was sequenced was PBMCs or T cells enriched from blood (not recorded which). The sequence links TRBV18 to TRBJ2-3, with 12 middle bases fitting TRBD1. The receptor comes from a woman between 40 and 55 years old who had been exposed to COVID-19. This receptor carries the CDR3 CASSPGTGGPDTQYF. The sequenced DNA is TGTGCCAGCTCACCCGGGACAGGGGGCCCAGATACGCAGTATTTT.